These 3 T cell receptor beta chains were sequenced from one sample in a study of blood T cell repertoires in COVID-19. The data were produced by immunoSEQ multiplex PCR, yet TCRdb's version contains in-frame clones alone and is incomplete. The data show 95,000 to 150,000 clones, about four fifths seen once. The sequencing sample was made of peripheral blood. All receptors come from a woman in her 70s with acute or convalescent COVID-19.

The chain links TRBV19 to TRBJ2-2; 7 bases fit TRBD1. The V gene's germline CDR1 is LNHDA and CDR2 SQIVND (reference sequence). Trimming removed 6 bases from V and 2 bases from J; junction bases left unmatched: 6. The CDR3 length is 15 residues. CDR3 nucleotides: TGTGCCAGTAGAACAGGGGCCCCTAACACCGGGGAGCTGTTTTTT. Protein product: CASRTGAPNTGELFF.

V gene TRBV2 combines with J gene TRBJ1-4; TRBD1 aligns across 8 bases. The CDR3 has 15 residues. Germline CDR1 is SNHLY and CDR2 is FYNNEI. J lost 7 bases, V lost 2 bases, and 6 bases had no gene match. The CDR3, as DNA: TGTGCCAGCAGTGAATTCAGGGGGCCAGCTGAAAAACTGTTTTTT. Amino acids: CASSEFRGPAEKLFF.

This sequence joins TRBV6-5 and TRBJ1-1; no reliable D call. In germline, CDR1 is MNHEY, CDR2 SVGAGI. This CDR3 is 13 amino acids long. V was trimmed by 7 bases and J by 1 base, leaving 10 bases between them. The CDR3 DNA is TGTGCCAGCACCCTAACGTCGAACACTGAAGCTTTCTTT. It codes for CASTLTSNTEAFF.